This T cell receptor beta chain is drawn from a study of blood T cell repertoires in COVID-19. The overall study: Sources were T cells, B-cell-depleted T cells, or PBMCs; the material itself was cDNA or gDNA.

Study processing details: Estimation of nucleated cell counts relied on the amplification of reference gene primers. The repertoire was sequenced with immunoSEQ multiplex PCR; TCRdb's copy has only in-frame clones and lacks some. D and trimming come from the DNA, and the V and J calls and clone size come from that table. The data contain roughly 100,000 clones, around 87% of them singletons. The CDR3 has 16 amino acids. From germline, CDR1 is LNHNV and CDR2 YYDKDF (reference sequence). V dropped 0 bases and J dropped 14 bases, with 20 bases sitting between them. The chain combines TRBV15 with TRBJ1-6; no clear D gene. The sample consisted of peripheral blood. The clonotype comes from a woman younger than 45 with acute or convalescent COVID-19. The CDR3 loop reads CATSRDRSSRGGALHF. The CDR3 nucleotides are TGTGCCACCAGCAGAGATCGTAGCAGCCGTGGAGGAGCCCTCCACTTT.